The clone carrying this T cell receptor beta chain was seen only once. These data are taken from a study of blood T cell repertoires in COVID-19. Authors' methods: Estimates of nucleated cell counts were drawn from the amplification of reference gene primers. Repertoires were generated with immunoSEQ multiplex PCR, while TCRdb's copy carries only in-frame clones and drops some. V, J and clone size are taken as reported in that table, and D and trimming were inferred from the DNA itself. The data hold some 360,000 clones, with roughly 86% observed a single time. This CDR3 has 19 amino acids. V trimming: 4 bases; J trimming: 5 bases; junction bases outside the gene matches: 17. CDR1 and CDR2 (germline): KGHDR, SFDVKD.

The receptor was isolated from a woman aged 60-75 years with COVID-19, enrolled during active disease. Sequencing was done on a sample of peripheral blood. V is TRBV24-1 and J is TRBJ2-3; TRBD2 matches 10 bases. The CDR3 nucleotides are TGTGCCACCAGTGACATCCCCCGGGGGAGCGGGGGGGATGGAGATACGCAGTATTTT. Amino acid sequence: CATSDIPRGSGGDGDTQYF.